This T cell receptor (beta chain) was sequenced during a study of cytomegalovirus exposure and HLA in healthy donors. The CDR3 is 12 amino acids. Generated by immunoSEQ multiplex PCR, the TCRdb table keeps only in-frame clones and is missing some. The profile shows 100,000 or so clones, about 88% of them singletons. This clone was seen a handful of times. This sequence was found in a woman aged 18-35 years in good health and CMV-seropositive. The chain carries TRBV21-1 and TRBJ2-2; TRBD2 is taken as the D call from the table, unchecked against the DNA. TRBV21-1 is a pseudogene. The sample consisted of PBMCs. The chain's CDR3 is CASFRYTGELFF. The CDR3 region has the DNA TGTGCCAGCTTCCGGTACACCGGGGAGCTGTTTTTT.